This T cell receptor (beta chain) was captured in a study of T cell repertoires in MIS-A myocarditis (dated by TCRdb to between 2022 and 2023). The QIAamp DNA FFPE kit was used to extract genomic DNA from formalin-fixed paraffin-embedded autopsy tissue. To note about this clone: The clone's antigen remains unknown. Nothing much larger sits one base from this clone, and base qualities are not available.

Sequences SGDLS (CDR1) and YYNGEE (CDR2) are obtained from the germline V gene. From the cysteine through the phenylalanine, the CDR3 covers 15 amino acids. The kept DNA is CDR3 alone, 45 bases in frame from the first base. V is shortened by 3 bases, J by 2 bases, and the region joining them spans 13 bases. Amplification of TCRbeta CDR3 regions relied on the immunoSEQ bias-controlled multiplex PCR, followed by high-throughput sequencing. Concerning the study's data processing: CDR3 sequences were collapsed and filtered with the immunoSEQ vendor pipeline, and the abundance and frequency of each unique TCRbeta CDR3 were thereby quantified. Dominant CDR3 amino acid sequences were clustered with SARS-CoV-2-specific ImmuneCODE TCRbeta sequences by CD-HIT using a 90% global sequence identity threshold. Clones were classed as hyperexpanded at frequencies of 0.1 to 1 and as large at frequencies of 0.01 to 0.1. MiXCR was used to confirm CDR3 amino acid sequences and V and J gene assignments of dominant clones. The R stringdist package was used to calculate Levenshtein distances between the patient clonotypes and the ImmuneCODE hits. The source is immuneACCESS, and TCRdb retained only in-frame sequences with V and J called. Part of the clones is not carried over; for the studies checked, unresolved V genes explain less than half of this, and the remainder is unexplained. V, J and clone size are taken as reported in that table, and D and trimming were inferred from the DNA itself. Counted in this sample were roughly 6,600 clones; approximately 72% of them appeared once. The ten largest clones capture roughly 19% of the sample.

This TCR derives from a young man with fulminant myocarditis from multisystem inflammatory syndrome in adults (MIS-A) after COVID-19. The V gene is TRBV9 and the J gene is TRBJ2-3; the D gene is perhaps TRBD1, from 6 matching bases. Source material: right inferior lung lobe tissue obtained at autopsy. The CDR3 region: CASSEGHISTDTQYF. At the DNA level, the sequence is TGTGCCAGCAGCGAGGGACATATATCCACAGATACGCAGTATTTT.